This TCR beta chain was sequenced during a study of shared clonotypes between healthy human individuals. In the original workflow: As immunoSEQ supplied junction-only sequences (without quality scores), filtering differed. The protocol was immunoSEQ multiplex PCR, while the TCRdb copy is restricted to in-frame clones and leaves out a portion. D and trimming were read from the DNA, whereas the V and J calls and clone size are those reported in that table. The profile shows about 2.4 million clones, 93% of them singletons. Trimming cost V 1 base and J 1 base; bases outside gene matches: 2. Germline V gene sequence: CDR1 SGHRS, CDR2 YFSETQ. This CDR3 spans 15 amino acids.

The sequenced sample consisted of naive CD4+ T cells from PBMCs. Regarding subset: CD45RA+ positively selected. The sequence came from a man aged 18 to 29 in good health. Some clones in this sample may be carry-over from other donors' samples. The chain combines TRBV5-1 with TRBJ2-5, with 9 bases that match TRBD2. The CDR3 spells CASSLPLAGQETQYF. The CDR3 DNA reads as TGCGCCAGCAGCTTGCCACTAGCGGGCCAAGAGACCCAGTACTTC.